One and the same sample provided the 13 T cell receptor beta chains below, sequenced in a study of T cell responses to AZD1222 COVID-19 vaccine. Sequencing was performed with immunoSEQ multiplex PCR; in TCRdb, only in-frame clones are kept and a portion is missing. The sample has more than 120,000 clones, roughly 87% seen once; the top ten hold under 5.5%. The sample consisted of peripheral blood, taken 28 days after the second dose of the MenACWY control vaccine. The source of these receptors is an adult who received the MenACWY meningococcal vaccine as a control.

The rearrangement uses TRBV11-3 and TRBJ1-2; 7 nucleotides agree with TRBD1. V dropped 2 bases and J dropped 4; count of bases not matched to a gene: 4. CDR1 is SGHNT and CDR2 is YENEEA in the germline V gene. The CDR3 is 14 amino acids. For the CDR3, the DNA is TGTGCCAGCAGCTTAACCCGGGACAGCTATGGCTACACCTTC. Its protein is CASSLTRDSYGYTF. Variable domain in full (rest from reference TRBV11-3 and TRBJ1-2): EAGVVQSPRYKIIEKKQPVAFWCNPISGHNTLYWYLQNLGQGPELLIRYENEEAVDDSQLPKDRFSAERLKGVDSTLKIQPAELGDSAVYLCASSLTRDSYGYTFGSGTRLTVV.

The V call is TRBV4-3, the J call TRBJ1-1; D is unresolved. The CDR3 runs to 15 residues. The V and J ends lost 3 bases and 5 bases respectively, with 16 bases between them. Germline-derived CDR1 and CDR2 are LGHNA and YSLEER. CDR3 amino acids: CASSHRALSGTEAFF. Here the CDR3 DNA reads TGCGCCAGCAGCCACCGAGCGTTGTCGGGAACTGAAGCTTTCTTT.

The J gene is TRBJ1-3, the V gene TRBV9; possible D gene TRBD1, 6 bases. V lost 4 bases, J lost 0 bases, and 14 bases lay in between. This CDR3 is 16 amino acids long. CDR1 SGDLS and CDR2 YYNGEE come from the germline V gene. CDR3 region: CASSPTGLDSGNTIYF. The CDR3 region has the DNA TGTGCCAGCAGCCCAACAGGGTTAGACTCTGGAAACACCATATATTTT.

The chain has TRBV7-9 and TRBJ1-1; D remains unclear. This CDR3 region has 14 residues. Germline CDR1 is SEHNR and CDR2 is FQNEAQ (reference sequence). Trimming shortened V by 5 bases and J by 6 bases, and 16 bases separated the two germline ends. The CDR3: CASSPGIQTSEAFF. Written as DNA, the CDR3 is TGTGCCAGCAGCCCTGGAATACAAACGTCTGAAGCTTTCTTT.

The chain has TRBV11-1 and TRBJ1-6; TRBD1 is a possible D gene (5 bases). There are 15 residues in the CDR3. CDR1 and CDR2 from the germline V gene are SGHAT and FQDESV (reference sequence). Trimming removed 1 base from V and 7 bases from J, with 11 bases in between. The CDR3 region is CASSLEAGRNSPLHF. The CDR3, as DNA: TGTGCCAGCAGCTTAGAGGCAGGGCGGAATTCACCCCTCCACTTT.

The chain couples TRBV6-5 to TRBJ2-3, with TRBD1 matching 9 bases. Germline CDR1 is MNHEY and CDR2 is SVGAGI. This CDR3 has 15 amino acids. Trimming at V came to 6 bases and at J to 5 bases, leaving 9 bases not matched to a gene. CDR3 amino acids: CASSYSQGAGDTQYF. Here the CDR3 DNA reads TGTGCCAGCAGCTATTCACAGGGGGCGGGAGATACGCAGTATTTT.

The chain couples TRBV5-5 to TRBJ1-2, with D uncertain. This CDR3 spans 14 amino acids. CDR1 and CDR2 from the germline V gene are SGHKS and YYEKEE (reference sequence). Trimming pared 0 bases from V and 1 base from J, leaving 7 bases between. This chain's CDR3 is CASSLVVINYGYTF. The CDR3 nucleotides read TGTGCCAGCAGCTTGGTGGTGATTAACTATGGCTACACCTTC.

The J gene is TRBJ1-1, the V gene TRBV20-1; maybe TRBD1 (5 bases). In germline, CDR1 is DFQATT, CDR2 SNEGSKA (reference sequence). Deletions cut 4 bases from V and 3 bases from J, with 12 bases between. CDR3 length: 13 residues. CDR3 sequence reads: CSANEGWDTEAFF. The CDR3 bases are TGCAGTGCTAATGAGGGGTGGGACACTGAAGCTTTCTTT.

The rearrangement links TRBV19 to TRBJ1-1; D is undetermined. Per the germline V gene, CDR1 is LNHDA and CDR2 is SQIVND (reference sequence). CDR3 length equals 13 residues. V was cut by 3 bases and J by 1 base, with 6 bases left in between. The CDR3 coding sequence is TGTGCCAGTAGTATGGGGAGGAACACTGAAGCTTTCTTT. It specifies CASSMGRNTEAFF.

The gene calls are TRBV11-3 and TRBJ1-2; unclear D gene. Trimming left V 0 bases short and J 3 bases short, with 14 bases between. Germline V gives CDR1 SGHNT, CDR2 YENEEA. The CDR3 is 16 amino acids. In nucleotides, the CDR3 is TGTGCCAGCAGCTTAGAAAGCTCCCGCGCCCACTATGGCTACACCTTC. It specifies CASSLESSRAHYGYTF.

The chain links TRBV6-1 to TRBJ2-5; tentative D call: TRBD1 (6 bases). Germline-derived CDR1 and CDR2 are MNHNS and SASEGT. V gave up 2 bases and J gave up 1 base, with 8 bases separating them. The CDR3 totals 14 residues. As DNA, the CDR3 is TGTGCCAGCAGTGAAAGGACAGTCCAAGAGACCCAGTACTTC. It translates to CASSERTVQETQYF.

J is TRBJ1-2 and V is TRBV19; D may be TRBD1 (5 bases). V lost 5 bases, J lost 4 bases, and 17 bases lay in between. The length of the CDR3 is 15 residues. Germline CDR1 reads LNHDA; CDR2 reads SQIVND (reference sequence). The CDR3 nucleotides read TGTGCCAGTAGTCTATCCGACAGCGCCCGCTATGGCTACACCTTC. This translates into CASSLSDSARYGYTF.

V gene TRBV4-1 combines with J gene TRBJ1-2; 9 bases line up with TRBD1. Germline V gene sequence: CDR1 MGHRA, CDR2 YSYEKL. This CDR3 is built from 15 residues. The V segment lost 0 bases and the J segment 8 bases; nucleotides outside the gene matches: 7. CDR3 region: CASSQDAQGAIGYTF. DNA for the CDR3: TGCGCCAGCAGCCAAGATGCACAGGGGGCAATAGGCTACACCTTC.